The 20 T cell receptor beta chains reported below all come from one sample, sequenced in a study of OX40 agonist ivuxolimab in advanced cancers. The table came from immunoSEQ multiplex PCR; TCRdb's copy has only in-frame clones and leaves some out. The sample has fewer than 90,000 clones; around 91% are singletons. The specimen was CD4+ or CD8+ T cells sorted from blood, collected in a trial of the OX40 agonist ivuxolimab. The receptors were gathered from an adult with an advanced solid tumor such as melanoma, head and neck, liver or kidney cancer.

The chain recombines TRBV5-1 with TRBJ2-7; 9 bases match TRBD1. V was pared by 1 base and J by 6 bases, with 5 bases of the junction left unmatched. The germline V gene has CDR1 SGHRS and CDR2 YFSETQ. The CDR3 is made up of 14 amino acids. The CDR3 sequence: CASSLKGTGTEQYF. In DNA, the CDR3 is TGCGCCAGCAGCTTGAAAGGGACAGGGACCGAGCAGTACTTC.

The V gene is TRBV7-8, the J gene TRBJ1-5, with TRBD1 matching 7 bases. The CDR3 totals 16 residues. Germline V gene sequence: CDR1 SGHVS, CDR2 FQNEAQ. With 5 bases clipped from V and 4 bases from J, the junction kept 11 bases outside the gene matches. The CDR3 DNA follows: TGTGCCAGCAGCGTACACGACAGGGCTGGGAATCAGCCCCAGCATTTT. This encodes CASSVHDRAGNQPQHF. Combining the CDR3 with reference TRBV7-8 and TRBJ1-5 gives the whole variable domain GAGVSQSPRYKVAKRGQDVALRCDPISGHVSLFWYQQALGQGPEFLTYFQNEAQLDKSGLPSDRFFAERPEGSVSTLKIQRTQQEDSAVYLCASSVHDRAGNQPQHFGDGTRLSIL.

The chain recombines TRBV19 with TRBJ1-5, with a possible D match to TRBD1 (6 bases). CDR3 size: 16 residues. CDR1 is LNHDA and CDR2 is SQIVND in the germline V gene (reference sequence). V was cut by 7 bases and J by 1 base, with 17 bases left in between. The CDR3 protein is CASTGRGLSSNQPQHF. CDR3 DNA sequence: TGTGCCAGTACTGGCAGGGGATTGTCGAGCAATCAGCCCCAGCATTTT.

The chain combines TRBV10-3 with TRBJ2-3; D is unresolved. This CDR3 is 14 amino acids long. Germline V gene lookup returns CDR1 ENHRY and CDR2 SYGVKD. V lost 4 bases and J lost 7, with 15 bases in between. The CDR3 DNA sequence: TGTGCCATCAGTGGGGATAAGAACCGGTATACGCAGTATTTT. This gives the protein CAISGDKNRYTQYF.

The genes are TRBV6-5 and TRBJ1-5; 8 nucleotides agree with TRBD1. Germline CDR1 MNHEY, CDR2 SVGAGI. The CDR3 totals 15 residues. V shed 5 bases and J 1 base; nucleotides not matched to a gene: 4. The CDR3 bases are TGTGCCAGCAGTGCAGGGGGCTTAAGCAATCAGCCCCAGCATTTT. Translation gives CASSAGGLSNQPQHF.

The rearrangement uses TRBV5-1 and TRBJ2-7; D perhaps matches TRBD2 (5 bases). Germline CDR1 is SGHRS and CDR2 is YFSETQ. Trimming cost V 0 bases and J 3 bases, with 13 bases left between them. The length of the CDR3 is 15 residues. The CDR3 sequence: CASSLGVGILYEQYF. The CDR3 DNA is TGCGCCAGCAGCTTGGGGGTCGGGATCCTCTACGAGCAGTACTTC.

This chain connects TRBV5-1 to TRBJ2-2, with D perhaps TRBD1 or TRBD2 (5 bases each). V was clipped by 4 bases and J by 6 bases, with 19 bases between them. The V gene's germline CDR1 is SGHRS and CDR2 YFSETQ. This CDR3 comprises 16 residues. The CDR3 region has the DNA TGCGCCAGCAGCCGCCGGGACCAAGAACACTCCGGGGAGCTGTTTTTT. Its protein is CASSRRDQEHSGELFF.

The chain links TRBV7-9 to TRBJ2-7; 7 nucleotides match TRBD2. The CDR3 covers 17 residues. Germline V gives CDR1 SEHNR, CDR2 FQNEAQ (reference sequence). J gave up 2 bases and V 5 bases, and 15 bases lay outside the gene matches. The CDR3 nucleotides are TGTGCCAGCAGCCCCCCGGTGGGCGGGAGTTTTACCTACGAGCAGTACTTC. This sequence encodes CASSPPVGGSFTYEQYF.

This clone was observed a single time. The junction departs from germline at one end; a sequencing error may be responsible. V is TRBV29-1 and J is TRBJ2-3; D possibly corresponds to TRBD2 (6 bases). Per the germline V gene, CDR1 is SQVTM and CDR2 is ANQGSEA. CDR3 length equals 13 residues. The CDR3 reads CSVEAGLTDTQYF. In nucleotides, the CDR3 is TGCAGCGTCGAAGCGGGTCTCACAGATACGCAGTATTTT.

The chain has TRBV29-1 and TRBJ2-2; D is perhaps TRBD2 (6 bases). Per the germline V gene, CDR1 is SQVTM and CDR2 is ANQGSEA. The CDR3 contains 14 residues. The V end lost 1 base, the J end lost 3 bases, and 9 bases lay between the germline ends. The CDR3 coding sequence is TGCAGCGTTGAAGGTGGAGGGGACACCGGGGAGCTGTTTTTT. This gives the protein CSVEGGGDTGELFF.

The chain couples TRBV5-1 to TRBJ2-7; the match to TRBD1 covers 7 bases. This CDR3 has 13 residues. CDR1 SGHRS and CDR2 YFSETQ come from the germline V gene. The J segment lost 6 bases and the V segment lost 4 bases, leaving 7 bases of the junction unmatched. The CDR3, as DNA: TGCGCCAGCAGCCCGGGACAGTCTATCGAGCAGTACTTC. This translates into CASSPGQSIEQYF.

This chain uses TRBV5-1 with TRBJ2-5; possible D gene TRBD1, 6 bases. The CDR3 has 14 residues. Between the trimmed V and J ends, which lost 6 bases and 5 bases, there was a span of 17 bases. CDR1 and CDR2 (germline): SGHRS, YFSETQ. Here the CDR3 DNA reads TGCGCCAGCAACGAAGGACAGCCACGGGAGACCCAGTACTTC. Its protein product is CASNEGQPRETQYF.

The chain uses TRBV7-2 and TRBJ1-2, with a tentative D call TRBD1 (5 bases). The germline gives CDR1 SGHTA, CDR2 FQGNSA. The CDR3 covers 17 residues. V was cut by 6 bases and J by 3 bases, with 23 bases left in between. As DNA, the CDR3 is TGTGCCAGCAGTATAAGTACCGGGACCGACACTTACTATGGCTACACCTTC. Amino acid sequence: CASSISTGTDTYYGYTF.

The chain is built from TRBV5-1 and TRBJ1-4; D may be TRBD1 (5 bases). V was clipped by 0 bases and J by 6 bases, with 12 bases between them. Germline CDR1 is SGHRS and CDR2 is YFSETQ. This CDR3 region has 15 residues. The CDR3 DNA follows: TGCGCCAGCAGCTTGGCCGGGACGGATCATGAAAAACTGTTTTTT. Protein: CASSLAGTDHEKLFF.

This sequence joins TRBV4-3 and TRBJ2-6; D is uncertain. Deletions cut 3 bases from V and 1 base from J, with 10 bases between. Germline V gene data show CDR1 as LGHNA and CDR2 as YSLEER. The CDR3 runs to 16 residues. The CDR3 DNA reads TGCGCCAGCAGCCACCCCTCTGAATCTGGGGCCAACGTCCTGACTTTC. This encodes CASSHPSESGANVLTF.

Details on this clone: This sample also contains other DNA sequences that code for the same CDR3. The chain uses TRBV5-4 and TRBJ2-2, with D hard to call. The CDR3 runs 15 residues. Germline CDR1 SGHNT, CDR2 YYREEE (reference sequence). V gave up 5 bases and J gave up 4 bases, with 15 bases separating them. CDR3 amino acids: CASSANIVGTGELFF. In nucleotides, the CDR3 is TGTGCCAGCAGTGCAAATATAGTAGGCACCGGGGAGCTGTTTTTT.

The chain recombines TRBV5-4 with TRBJ2-5, with no clear D. The CDR3 is made up of 12 amino acids. In germline, CDR1 is SGHNT, CDR2 YYREEE (reference sequence). The V end was cut by 2 bases, the J end by 5 bases, with 7 bases between. The DNA of the CDR3 is TGTGCCAGCAGCTTAACCTGGGAGACCCAGTACTTC. Residues: CASSLTWETQYF.

This chain links TRBV5-5 with TRBJ2-2; 7 nucleotides align to TRBD1. V was clipped by 3 bases and J by 0 bases; unmatched bases: 5. Germline-derived CDR1 and CDR2 are SGHKS and YYEKEE (reference sequence). The CDR3 spans 16 residues. Here the CDR3 DNA reads TGTGCCAGCAGCTGGCCCGGGACAGCGAACACCGGGGAGCTGTTTTTT. It codes for CASSWPGTANTGELFF. The full variable domain, with the rest looked up from reference TRBV5-5 and TRBJ2-2, is DAGVTQSPTHLIKTRGQQVTLRCSPISGHKSVSWYQQVLGQGPQFIFQYYEKEERGRGNFPDRFSARQFPNYSSELNVNALLLGDSALYLCASSWPGTANTGELFFGEGSRLTVL.

A single count supports this clone. The genes are TRBV19 and TRBJ2-7; D possibly corresponds to TRBD1 (6 bases). V lost 5 bases to trimming and J lost 1 base, with 9 bases between them. Germline assignment: CDR1 LNHDA and CDR2 SQIVND (reference sequence). The CDR3 is made up of 13 amino acids. In DNA form, the CDR3 reads TGTGCCAGTAGTGTCGACAGGTCCTACGAGCAGTACTTC. Translated: CASSVDRSYEQYF.

V and J are TRBV30 and TRBJ1-2; 7 positions agree with TRBD1. In germline, CDR1 is GTSNPN, CDR2 SVGIG (reference sequence). The CDR3 consists of 16 residues. The V gene end was trimmed by 0 bases and the J gene end by 0 bases; junction bases not matched to a gene: 7. The CDR3 loop is CAWSVRDSSPNYGYTF. The CDR3 DNA reads as TGTGCCTGGAGTGTCCGGGACAGCTCACCTAACTATGGCTACACCTTC. Looking up the rest from reference TRBV30 and TRBJ1-2 gives the full variable domain: SQTIHQWPATLVQPVGSPLSLECTVEGTSNPNLYWYRQAAGRGLQLLFYSVGIGQISSEVPQNLSASRPQDRQFILSSKKLLLSDSGFYLCAWSVRDSSPNYGYTFGSGTRLTVV.